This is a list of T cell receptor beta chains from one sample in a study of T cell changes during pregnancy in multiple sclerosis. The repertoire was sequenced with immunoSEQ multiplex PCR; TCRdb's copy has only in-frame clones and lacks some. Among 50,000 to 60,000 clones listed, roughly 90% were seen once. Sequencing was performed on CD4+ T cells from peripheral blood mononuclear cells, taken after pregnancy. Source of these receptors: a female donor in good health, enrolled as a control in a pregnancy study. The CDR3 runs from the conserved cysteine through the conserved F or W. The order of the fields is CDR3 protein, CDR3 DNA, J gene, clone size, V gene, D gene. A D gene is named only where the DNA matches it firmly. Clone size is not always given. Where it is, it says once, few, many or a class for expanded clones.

cdr3_aa: CASSQERGAGANVLTF
cdr3_nt: TGTGCCAGCAGCCAAGAAAGGGGTGCTGGGGCCAACGTCCTGACTTTC
j_call: TRBJ2-6
clone_size: NA
v_call: TRBV4-2
d_call: NA

cdr3_aa: CACSGGQGGSYNSPLHF
cdr3_nt: TGTGCCTGTTCGGGGGGACAGGGCGGCTCCTATAATTCACCCCTCCACTTT
j_call: TRBJ1-6
clone_size: NA
v_call: TRBV30
d_call: TRBD1

cdr3_aa: CASSRTSTGPGELFF
cdr3_nt: TGCGCCAGCAGCCGGACCTCGACAGGGCCCGGGGAGCTGTTTTTT
j_call: TRBJ2-2
clone_size: NA
v_call: TRBV4-3
d_call: TRBD1

cdr3_aa: CASTSWQDITYEQYF
cdr3_nt: TGTGCCAGCACCTCTTGGCAGGACATCACCTACGAGCAGTACTTC
j_call: TRBJ2-7
clone_size: NA
v_call: TRBV6-1
d_call: NA

cdr3_aa: CASSSSSGTGRSYEQYF
cdr3_nt: TGTGCCAGCAGTTCGTCCTCCGGGACAGGGCGCTCCTACGAGCAGTACTTC
j_call: TRBJ2-7
clone_size: NA
v_call: TRBV27
d_call: TRBD1

cdr3_aa: CASSLGGQGSYGYTF
cdr3_nt: TGTGCCAGCAGCTTAGGAGGTCAGGGGTCCTATGGCTACACCTTC
j_call: TRBJ1-2
clone_size: NA
v_call: TRBV7-8
d_call: NA

cdr3_aa: CSVRGGKSSGNTIYF
cdr3_nt: TGCAGCGTTAGGGGCGGGAAAAGCTCTGGAAACACCATATATTTT
j_call: TRBJ1-3
clone_size: once
v_call: TRBV29-1
d_call: NA

cdr3_aa: CASSIRSVAGGIADTQYF
cdr3_nt: TGTGCCAGTAGTATAAGGTCCGTAGCGGGGGGGATTGCAGATACGCAGTATTTT
j_call: TRBJ2-3
clone_size: NA
v_call: TRBV19
d_call: TRBD2

cdr3_aa: CASSVSGFSYEQYF
cdr3_nt: TGTGCCAGTAGTGTCTCAGGGTTCTCCTACGAGCAGTACTTC
j_call: TRBJ2-7
clone_size: NA
v_call: TRBV19
d_call: NA

cdr3_aa: CASSYSHRQSEGELFF
cdr3_nt: TGTGCCAGCAGTTACTCCCATCGACAGTCCGAGGGGGAGCTGTTTTTT
j_call: TRBJ2-2
clone_size: once
v_call: TRBV6-5
d_call: NA

cdr3_aa: CASLPPGQGTSGYGYTF
cdr3_nt: TGTGCCAGCCTCCCCCCGGGACAGGGGACTTCTGGCTATGGCTACACCTTC
j_call: TRBJ1-2
clone_size: NA
v_call: TRBV2
d_call: TRBD1